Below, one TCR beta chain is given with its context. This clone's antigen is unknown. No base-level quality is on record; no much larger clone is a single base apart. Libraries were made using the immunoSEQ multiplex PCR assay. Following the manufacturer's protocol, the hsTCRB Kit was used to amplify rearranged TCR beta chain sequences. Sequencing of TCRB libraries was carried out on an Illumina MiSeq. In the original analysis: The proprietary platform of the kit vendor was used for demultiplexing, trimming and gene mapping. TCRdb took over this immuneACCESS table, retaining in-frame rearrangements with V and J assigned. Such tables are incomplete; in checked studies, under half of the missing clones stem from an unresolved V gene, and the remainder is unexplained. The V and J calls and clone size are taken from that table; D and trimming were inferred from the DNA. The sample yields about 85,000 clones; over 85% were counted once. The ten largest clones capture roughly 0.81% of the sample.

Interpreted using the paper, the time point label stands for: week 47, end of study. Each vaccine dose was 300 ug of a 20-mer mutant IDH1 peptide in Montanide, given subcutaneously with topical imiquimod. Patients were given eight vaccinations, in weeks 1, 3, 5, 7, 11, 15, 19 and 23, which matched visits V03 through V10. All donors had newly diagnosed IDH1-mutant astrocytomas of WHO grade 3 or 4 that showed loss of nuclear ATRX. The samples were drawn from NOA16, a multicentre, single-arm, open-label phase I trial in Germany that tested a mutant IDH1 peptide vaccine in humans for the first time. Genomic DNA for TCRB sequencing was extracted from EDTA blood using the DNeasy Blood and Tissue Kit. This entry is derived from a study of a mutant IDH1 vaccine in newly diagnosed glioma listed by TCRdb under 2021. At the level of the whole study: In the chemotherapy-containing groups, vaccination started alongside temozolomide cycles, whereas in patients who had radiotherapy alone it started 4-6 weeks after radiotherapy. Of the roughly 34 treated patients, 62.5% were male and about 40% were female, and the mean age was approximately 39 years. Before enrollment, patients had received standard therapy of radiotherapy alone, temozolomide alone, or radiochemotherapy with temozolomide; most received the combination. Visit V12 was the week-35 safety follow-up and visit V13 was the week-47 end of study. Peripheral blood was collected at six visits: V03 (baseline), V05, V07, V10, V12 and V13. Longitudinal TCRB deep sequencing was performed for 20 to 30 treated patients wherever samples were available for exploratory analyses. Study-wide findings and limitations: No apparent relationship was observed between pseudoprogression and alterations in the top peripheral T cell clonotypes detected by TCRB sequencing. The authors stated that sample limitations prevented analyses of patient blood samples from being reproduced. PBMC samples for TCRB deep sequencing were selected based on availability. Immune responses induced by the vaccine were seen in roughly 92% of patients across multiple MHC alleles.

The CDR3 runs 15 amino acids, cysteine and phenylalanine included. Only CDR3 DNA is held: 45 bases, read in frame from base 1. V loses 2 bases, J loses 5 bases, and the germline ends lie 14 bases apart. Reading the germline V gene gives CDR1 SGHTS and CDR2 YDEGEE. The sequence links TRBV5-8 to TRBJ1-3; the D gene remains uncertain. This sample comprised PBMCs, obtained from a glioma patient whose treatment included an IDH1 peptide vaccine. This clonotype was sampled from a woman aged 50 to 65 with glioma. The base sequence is TGTGCCAGCAGCTTCGGAGTTTCATTGCGAAACACCATATATTTT. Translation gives CASSFGVSLRNTIYF.